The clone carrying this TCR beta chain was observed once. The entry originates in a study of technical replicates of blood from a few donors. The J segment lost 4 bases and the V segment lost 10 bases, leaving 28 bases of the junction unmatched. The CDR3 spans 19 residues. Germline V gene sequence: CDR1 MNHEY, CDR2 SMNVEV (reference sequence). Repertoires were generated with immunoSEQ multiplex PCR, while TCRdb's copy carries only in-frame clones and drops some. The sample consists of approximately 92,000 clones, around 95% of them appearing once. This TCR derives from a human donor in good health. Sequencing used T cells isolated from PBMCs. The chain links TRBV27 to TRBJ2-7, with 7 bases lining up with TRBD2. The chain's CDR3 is CATSAYMAGDPREGYEQYF. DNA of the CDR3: TGTGCCACCAGCGCCTACATGGCGGGGGACCCGCGAGAGGGATACGAGCAGTACTTC.